This TCR beta chain was recovered during a study of shared clonotypes between healthy human individuals (dated by TCRdb to about 2020). With respect to the entire study: The cohort included three men and two women between 18 and 49 years of age. For each donor, CD4 naive and CD4 memory were each given three plates, CD8 naive was given two plates, and CD8 memory was given one plate. The study deeply sequenced blood TCR repertoires of about five healthy adults to estimate repertoire size and the extent of clonotype sharing between individuals. To increase sequencing depth and limit assay-specific biases, TCR repertoire library preparation and sequencing were carried out by different laboratories using diverse techniques. Per donor, leukapheresis produced somewhere between about 0.9 and 10 billion PBMCs. What the research found in general, with its limitations: Rarefaction of sorted-subset datasets indicated incomplete sequencing despite the large sequencing depth. Across a handful of donors, approximately 4.6% of naive CD4, around 3.3% of naive CD8, 2% to 2.5% of memory CD4, and approximately 0.42% of memory CD8 clonotypes were shared. Clonotypes shared by all four sorted-subset donors showed higher generation probabilities than non-shared clonotypes. Because the study included a small number of donors, the genetic and exposure-history diversity represented was limited. Larger estimated clonotype richness was generally found for naive subsets than for memory subsets. Based on pairwise subsampling, the degree of clonotype sharing among donors was expected to be affected by sequencing depth. Sampling was limited to blood, and TCR repertoires in tissue likely differ from TCR repertoires in blood.

Using the deep immunoSEQ assay, TCR CDR3 regions were amplified from genomic DNA by multiplex PCR. Extracted genomic DNA from each cell subset was spread evenly across all wells of several immunoSEQ 96-well plates, with each plate serving as a replicate. For sorted subsets, around 0.2 ug genomic DNA, equal to 30,000 to 35,000 T cell genomes, was loaded into each replicate PCR. Purified libraries were quantified with a Qubit 3.0 fluorometer, sized on a Bioanalyzer 2100, and re-quantified with the KAPA Library Quantification kit. Each immunoSEQ 96-well plate was sequenced on its own single-read 150-cycle Illumina NextSeq 550 flow cell. As for the original processing: Because the immunoSEQ output held only junctional sequences and lacked quality scores, the filtering could not match the filtering applied to full-length reads. Sequences were annotated with PyIR, a Python wrapper for IgBLAST v1.9, and V/J genes and CDR3 were assigned using IMGT germline references. Reads with weak V/J assignments (E-value above 1e-6), missing CDR3, stop codons, out-of-frame junctions, or ambiguous translated residues were removed. V3J clonotypes were defined by identical inferred V gene, J gene, and CDR3 amino acid sequence. The percentage overlap between two repertoires was calculated by dividing the number of shared unique clonotypes by the size of the smaller repertoire. Repertoire richness was assessed with RTK rarefaction, the Chao1 estimator, and Recon v2.1 estimates of unobserved clonotypes. For all TCRbeta clonotypes obtained by the gDNA method from four donors, generation probabilities were computed with OLGA. What TCRdb holds here is the immuneACCESS table cut down to in-frame rearrangements. Part of the clones is not present; checked against another copy, under half of the missing clones reflect an unresolved V gene, and the others are unexplained. V and J calls and clone size are as listed in that table; D and trimming were resolved from the DNA. Present in this sample are hundreds of thousands of clones, more than 70% of which were seen just once. Jointly, the top ten make up about 2% of the sample.

Donors were healthy HIV-negative adults with no recently reported acute infections or vaccinations. Every donor was a Caucasian adult residing in Nashville, Tennessee, USA. CD4+ T cells were enriched by magnetic negative selection; naive cells were then positively selected on CD45RA, and the negative fraction formed the memory subset. Blood was obtained by leukapheresis, after which PBMCs were separated by Ficoll-Histopaque density gradient centrifugation and cryopreserved in liquid nitrogen vapor phase. Analytical flow cytometry was used to check the purity and quantity of every magnetically sorted T cell population. Genomic DNA was isolated from each sorted fraction and quantified by UV absorbance on a Nanodrop 2000c. About this clone itself: The clone's antigen remains unknown. It has no much larger one-base neighbor in the sample; base qualities were not kept.

V lost 6 bases and J lost 2 bases; the stretch between them is 17 bases long. Including the terminal cysteine and phenylalanine, the CDR3 comprises 16 residues. The CDR3 DNA has 48 bases and is translated from base 1. As encoded in the germline V gene (reference sequence), CDR1 is SEHNR while CDR2 is FQNEAQ. Recombination linked TRBV7-9 to TRBJ1-3, with a tentative D gene TRBD1 over 5 matching bases. This TCR was sampled from a woman aged 25-40 years in good health. Material: memory CD4+ T cells sorted from blood. Reading the label with the study, this specimen's cell subset or site is: CD45RA-negative fraction. DNA sequence: TGTGCCAGCAGACCAGGGAACAGCGCGGCTGGAAACACCATATATTTT. Its protein product is CASRPGNSAAGNTIYF.